The 19 T cell receptor beta chains below come from one sample, sequenced in a study of shared clonotypes between healthy human individuals. The method was immunoSEQ multiplex PCR; TCRdb's version includes in-frame clones alone and lacks a portion of them. The table records 2 million to 2.5 million clones, under 97% of them present only once. Material: naive CD4+ T cells sorted from blood. Subset noted: CD45RA+ positively selected. These receptors were obtained from a man aged 18 to 30 in good health.

This clone was seen just once. V is TRBV11-2 and J is TRBJ2-3; D is possibly TRBD2 (6 bases). The V and J ends lost 1 base and 6 bases respectively, with 14 bases between them. CDR1 and CDR2 from the germline V gene are SGHAT and FQNNGV. This CDR3 contains 15 residues. In DNA, the CDR3 is TGTGCCAGCAGCTTAGGGGACTCGCCGCGGGATACGCAGTATTTT. This translates into CASSLGDSPRDTQYF.

This chain connects TRBV5-4 to TRBJ2-2; possible D gene TRBD1, 5 bases. V lost 0 bases and J lost 15, with 12 bases in between. The CDR3 runs 12 residues. CDR1 is SGHNT, CDR2 YYREEE, per germline (reference sequence). The CDR3 DNA follows: TGTGCCAGCAGCTTGGATAGGGGTATAATGTTTTTT. The encoded protein is CASSLDRGIMFF.

The chain couples TRBV13 to TRBJ1-2; D is possibly TRBD1 (6 bases). The germline V gene has CDR1 PRHDT and CDR2 FYEKMQ (reference sequence). V dropped 2 bases and J dropped 4 bases, with 11 bases sitting between them. This CDR3 has 14 residues. CDR3 nucleotide sequence: TGTGCCAGCAGCTTAAATTCAGGGGTCTATGGCTACACCTTC. Residues: CASSLNSGVYGYTF.

The chain is built from TRBV7-9 and TRBJ1-3; D remains unclear. The V end lost 2 bases, the J end lost 1 base, and 9 bases lay between the germline ends. CDR1 and CDR2 (germline): SEHNR, FQNEAQ (reference sequence). CDR3 size: 15 residues. For the CDR3, the DNA is TGTGCCAGCAGCTTACGGGGTTCTTCTGGAAACACCATATATTTT. This translates into CASSLRGSSGNTIYF.

The gene calls are TRBV5-1 and TRBJ2-2; TRBD1 aligns across 7 bases. Germline V gives CDR1 SGHRS, CDR2 YFSETQ. V was pared by 1 base and J by 7 bases, with 4 bases of the junction left unmatched. This CDR3 spans 14 amino acids. This chain's CDR3 is CASSLTTGVGELFF. In DNA, the CDR3 is TGCGCCAGCAGCTTGACCACAGGGGTCGGGGAGCTGTTTTTT.

The genes are TRBV2 and TRBJ1-2, with 8 bases matching TRBD1. CDR1 and CDR2 (germline): SNHLY, FYNNEI. The V segment lost 8 bases and the J segment 7 bases; nucleotides outside the gene matches: 9. The length of the CDR3 is 13 residues. The DNA for the CDR3 is TGTGCCAGCCTTACCGACAGGGGAACTGGCTACACCTTC. Its translation is CASLTDRGTGYTF.

This clone was observed a few times. The V and J genes are TRBV5-6 and TRBJ1-6; D ambiguous. The CDR3 totals 14 residues. Germline assignment: CDR1 SGHDT and CDR2 YYEEEE. V gave up 4 bases and J gave up 7 bases, with 12 bases separating them. CDR3 residues: CASSPSGYNSPLHF. The CDR3 DNA follows: TGTGCCAGCAGCCCTAGTGGATACAATTCACCCCTCCACTTT.

J is TRBJ2-7 and V is TRBV9; 9 positions match TRBD2. V trimming: 3 bases; J trimming: 0 bases; junction bases outside the gene matches: 4. This CDR3 has 15 residues. CDR1 is SGDLS, CDR2 YYNGEE, per germline. The CDR3 DNA reads TGTGCCAGCAGCGCAGCGGGGGGTCTCTCCTACGAGCAGTACTTC. Translated: CASSAAGGLSYEQYF.

The chain joins TRBV19 to TRBJ1-5; 7 bases agree with TRBD1. V dropped 2 bases and J dropped 7; count of bases not matched to a gene: 8. The germline V gene encodes CDR1 LNHDA and CDR2 SQIVND (reference sequence). This CDR3 is 15 amino acids long. CDR3 coding DNA: TGTGCCAGTAGTATATACAGGGGCCTGTCGCAGCCCCAGCATTTT. Amino acids: CASSIYRGLSQPQHF. Variable domain in full (rest from reference TRBV19 and TRBJ1-5): DGGITQSPKYLFRKEGQNVTLSCEQNLNHDAMYWYRQDPGQGLRLIYYSQIVNDFQKGDIAEGYSVSREKKESFPLTVTSAQKNPTAFYLCASSIYRGLSQPQHFGDGTRLSIL.

The chain links TRBV30 to TRBJ1-5; weak D call: TRBD1 (5 bases). CDR3 length equals 14 residues. Trimming removed 0 bases at V and 4 bases at J, with 10 bases between. Germline values: CDR1 GTSNPN, CDR2 SVGIG (reference sequence). The CDR3 here is CAWSVGTYNQPQHF. Here the CDR3 DNA reads TGTGCCTGGAGTGTCGGGACCTATAATCAGCCCCAGCATTTT.

The chain has TRBV5-1 and TRBJ1-2; a weak D match, TRBD1 (6 bases). The CDR3 length is 14 residues. The V gene's germline CDR1 is SGHRS and CDR2 YFSETQ. Trimming left V 0 bases short and J 12 bases short, with 18 bases between. The CDR3 DNA reads as TGCGCCAGCAGCTTGGTTGCCGGGGGCTACGGCCACACCTTC. It translates to CASSLVAGGYGHTF. Filled out from reference TRBV5-1 and TRBJ1-2, the complete variable domain reads KAGVTQTPRYLIKTRGQQVTLSCSPISGHRSVSWYQQTPGQGLQFLFEYFSETQRNKGNFPGRFSGRQFSNSRSEMNVSTLELGDSALYLCASSLVAGGYGHTFGSGTRLTVV.

The chain couples TRBV28 to TRBJ2-7; TRBD1 or TRBD2 may be the D gene (5 bases each). There are 13 residues in the CDR3. V was clipped by 3 bases and J by 4 bases, with 10 bases between them. Germline V lookup: CDR1 MDHEN, CDR2 SYDVKM. As DNA, the CDR3 is TGTGCCAGCAGTTTGGGGACGGAGTACGAGCAGTACTTC. Translation gives CASSLGTEYEQYF.

Only one count was recorded for this clone. V gene TRBV5-6 combines with J gene TRBJ2-7, with 9 bases identical to TRBD1. CDR1 and CDR2 (germline): SGHDT, YYEEEE. The CDR3 has 15 amino acids. The trim removed 4 bases at V and 5 bases at J, leaving 10 bases unmatched. CDR3 DNA sequence: TGTGCCAGCAGCCGCCCGGGACAGGGCTTACACGAGCAGTACTTC. This codes for CASSRPGQGLHEQYF.

As regards this clone: This CDR3 is also generated by other DNA sequences in the sample. The V call is TRBV7-9, the J call TRBJ1-6, with a weak D call TRBD1 (6 bases). The CDR3 consists of 16 residues. CDR1 and CDR2 (germline): SEHNR, FQNEAQ (reference sequence). The V end was cut by 1 base, the J end by 7 bases, with 14 bases between. CDR3 sequence: CASSLGGTGNNSPLHF. The CDR3 bases are TGTGCCAGCAGCTTAGGTGGAACAGGGAACAATTCACCCCTCCACTTT.

V usage is TRBV29-1 and J usage is TRBJ1-4, with D unclear. The CDR3 consists of 12 residues. The V end lost 6 bases, the J end lost 4 bases, and 9 bases lay between the germline ends. Germline CDR1 and CDR2: SQVTM and ANQGSEA. CDR3: CSVQRNNEKLFF. DNA for the CDR3: TGCAGCGTCCAACGTAATAATGAAAAACTGTTTTTT.

A word on this clone: This sample also contains other DNA sequences that code for the same CDR3. The chain carries TRBV18 and TRBJ2-7; 10 bases are a match to TRBD1. V lost 6 bases, J lost 2 bases, and 4 bases stayed unmatched. The germline CDR1 and CDR2 sequences are KGHSH and LQKENI. The CDR3 has 14 amino acids. CDR3 nucleotides: TGTGCCAGCTCGCCGGGACAGGGGACCTACGAGCAGTACTTC. Its protein is CASSPGQGTYEQYF.

This chain links TRBV4-1 with TRBJ2-1; 7 nucleotides line up with TRBD2. The CDR3 totals 17 residues. CDR1 is MGHRA and CDR2 is YSYEKL in the germline V gene. Losses at the gene ends were 6 bases for V and 3 bases for J; bases not matched to a gene: 14. The CDR3 DNA follows: TGCGCCAGCAGTCGATGGATGCTAGCGGAGAACTACAATGAGCAGTTCTTC. Its translation: CASSRWMLAENYNEQFF.

J is TRBJ2-7 and V is TRBV30; TRBD1 matches 10 bases. The length of the CDR3 is 13 residues. V gave up 3 bases and J gave up 6 bases; unmatched junction bases: 5. Germline assignment: CDR1 GTSNPN and CDR2 SVGIG (reference sequence). In DNA, the CDR3 is TGTGCCTGGAGGTGGACAGGGGGACCCGAGCAGTACTTC. It is translated as CAWRWTGGPEQYF.

To note about this clone: The sample has other DNA sequences that encode this CDR3 too. The chain links TRBV5-4 to TRBJ1-1, with TRBD1 matching over 7 bases. Per germline, CDR1 SGHNT and CDR2 YYREEE (reference sequence). With V trimmed by 2 bases and J by 4 bases, 5 bases remained unmatched. The CDR3 runs to 14 residues. Here the CDR3 reads CASSLTGAGTEAFF. The CDR3 nucleotides are TGTGCCAGCAGCTTAACAGGGGCAGGCACTGAAGCTTTCTTT.